A single sample is the source of the 8 T cell receptor beta chains below, sequenced in a study of monozygotic twins with inflammatory bowel disease. TCRdb derives one entry per CDR3 protein from the 5' RACE reads, leaving out DNA. The sample totals around 400,000 distinct CDR3 sequences. Material: blood. The receptors stem from a human donor with ulcerative colitis or Crohn's disease, or a healthy co-twin of an affected twin (not recorded which).

The V and J genes are TRBV6-5 and TRBJ2-1; absent DNA, TCRdb's TRBD2 call cannot be checked. CDR1 and CDR2 from the germline V gene are MNHEY and SVGAGI. CDR3 size: 15 residues. CDR3 sequence: CASSYSGAGTNEQFF.

V and J are TRBV12-3 or TRBV12-4 and TRBJ1-2; TCRdb picks TRBD1, but there is no DNA to check that call. CDR3 size: 14 residues. CDR3 loop: CASTITGANYGYTF.

The chain links TRBV2 to TRBJ1-2. The CDR3 runs to 12 residues. Germline assignment: CDR1 SNHLY and CDR2 FYNNEI. The CDR3 loop is CASSDPNYGYTF.

The V gene is TRBV20-1, the J gene TRBJ1-1. This CDR3 region has 12 residues. The V gene's germline CDR1 is DFQATT and CDR2 SNEGSKA (reference sequence). CDR3 sequence reads: CSARRVNTEAFF.

This chain joins TRBV20-1 and TRBJ2-5; the D call from TCRdb, TRBD2, cannot be confirmed without DNA. Germline-derived CDR1 and CDR2 are DFQATT and SNEGSKA (reference sequence). The CDR3 totals 17 residues. The CDR3 here is CSARGSARLAYQETQYF.

The chain is built from TRBV20-1 and TRBJ2-5; TCRdb returns TRBD1, unconfirmable since there is no DNA. The CDR3 extends over 14 amino acids. Germline-derived CDR1 and CDR2 are DFQATT and SNEGSKA (reference sequence). The CDR3 reads CSATPRGRGETQYF.

The genes are TRBV4-3 and TRBJ2-3. Germline V gene sequence: CDR1 LGHNA, CDR2 YSLEER. The CDR3 extends over 15 amino acids. The CDR3 loop reads CASSQDIGTSDTQYF.

This chain joins TRBV19 and TRBJ2-3. In germline, CDR1 is LNHDA, CDR2 SQIVND (reference sequence). This CDR3 is 13 amino acids long. The CDR3 is CASSIVLTDTQYF.